This T cell receptor beta chain was profiled in a study of identical twins (dated by TCRdb to the mid-2010s). The study in broad terms: To test whether fetal clonotypes persist, the study used deep sequencing on TCR alpha and beta repertoires from monozygotic twins, unrelated adults of various ages, and cord blood. Replicate twin experiments were performed at different times using different library preparation protocols to rule out contamination. Results the study describes overall, beyond this receptor: Compared with coincidental sharing between unrelated individuals, an excess of low generation-probability sequences was observed among out-of-frame TCR alpha sequences shared between twins. Invariant T cells such as MAIT and iNKT could partly confound zero-insertion analyses, though diverse VJ usage argued against this for most clonotypes. Recombination models systematically underestimated out-of-frame TCR alpha sharing in monozygotic twins but agreed with sharing between unrelated individuals. In beta out-of-frame sequences, excess twin sharing was weaker, because having fewer shared sequences lowered the signal-to-noise ratio. Because the same donors could not be followed over many years, the conclusions relied on cross-sectional statistical analysis. Abundant cord blood beta clonotypes had fewer insertions, young adult naive repertoires showed a similar but weaker trend, and memory repertoires showed no such trend.

Remarks on this clonotype: What this receptor recognizes is not known. It has no much larger one-base neighbor in the sample; base qualities were not kept.

Library prep was done by 5' RACE. Instrument on record: Illumina HiSeq 2000. A universal primer binding site was added through template switching, and the final cDNA carried a unique molecular identifier so that TCR cDNA molecules could be counted accurately. First-strand cDNA for TCR alpha and beta chains was synthesized from specific primers in the conserved constant-segment region. Each cDNA library was double barcoded, with a SMART-Mk sample barcode plus Illumina barcodes, to control for contamination. TruSeq adapter sequences along with Illumina sample barcodes were introduced in two successive PCR steps. Sequencing of the TCR alpha and beta cDNA libraries was done on the Illumina HiSeq platform using custom primers. The paper's data handling went like this. Unique molecular identifiers were extracted from raw reads with MiGEC, and CDR3 positions were determined with MiXCR. For each individual, recombination models were inferred using an EM algorithm with the repgenHMM and IGoR tools. The analysis of shared clonotypes was done with the tcR package in R, with sharing normalized by the product of cloneset sizes. To study raw recombination without the effects of thymic and clonal selection, out-of-frame nonproductive sequences were analyzed. TCRdb reprocessed the public reads (quality trimming at Q25 with fastp, clone calling with MiXCR) and kept in-frame beta chains. When rows share a CDR3 protein, they turn into one entry using the most common DNA and genes. In this record, the V and J calls reflect TCRdb's handling and not the investigators' own analysis. Present in this sample are 700,000 or so distinct CDR3 sequences, 8.5% to 9.5% of which were seen just once. More than 0.75% of the sample rests with the top ten.

The germline V gene supplies CDR1 SGHRS and CDR2 YFSETQ. V loses 4 bases, J loses 6 bases, and the germline ends lie 17 bases apart. The CDR3 contains 14 residues, cysteine and phenylalanine counted. Just CDR3 DNA is preserved here, 42 bases in frame from base 1. All donors were healthy Caucasians. Three pairs of female monozygotic twins, all aged roughly 18 to 30 years, made up the twin cohort. The RNA used for TCR libraries was isolated from peripheral blood mononuclear cells. This sample also belongs to another study, concerning yellow fever vaccine responses in identical twins. The other study reports the following: According to the authors, the vaccine-induced T cell response in identical twins seemed to be partly convergent and partly specific to each individual. In the study, vaccine-responding T cell clones were precisely tracked in identical twins.

The receptor comes from a young woman in good health. The chain links TRBV5-1 with TRBJ2-7; possibly the D gene is TRBD1, per 6 matching bases. What was sequenced was PBMCs. The CDR3 here reads CASSPDSPTVEQYF. In nucleotides, the sequence is TGCGCCAGCAGCCCGGACAGCCCAACAGTCGAGCAGTACTTC.